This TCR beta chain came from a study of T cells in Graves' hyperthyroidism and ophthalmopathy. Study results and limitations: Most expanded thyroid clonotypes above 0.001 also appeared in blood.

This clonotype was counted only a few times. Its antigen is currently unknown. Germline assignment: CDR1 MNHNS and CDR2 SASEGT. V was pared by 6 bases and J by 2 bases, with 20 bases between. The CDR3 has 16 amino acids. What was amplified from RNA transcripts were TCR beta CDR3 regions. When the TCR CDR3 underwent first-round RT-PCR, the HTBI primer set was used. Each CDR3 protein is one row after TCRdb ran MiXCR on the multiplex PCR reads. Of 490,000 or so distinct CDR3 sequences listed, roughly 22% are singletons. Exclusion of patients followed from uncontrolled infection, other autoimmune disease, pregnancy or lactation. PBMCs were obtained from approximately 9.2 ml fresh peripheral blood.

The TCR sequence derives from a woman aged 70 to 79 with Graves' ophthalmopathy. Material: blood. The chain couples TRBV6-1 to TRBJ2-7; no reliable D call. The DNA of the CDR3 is TGTGCCAGCAGATCGGCCGACTCCTACATTGCCTACGAGCAGTACTTC. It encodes CASRSADSYIAYEQYF.